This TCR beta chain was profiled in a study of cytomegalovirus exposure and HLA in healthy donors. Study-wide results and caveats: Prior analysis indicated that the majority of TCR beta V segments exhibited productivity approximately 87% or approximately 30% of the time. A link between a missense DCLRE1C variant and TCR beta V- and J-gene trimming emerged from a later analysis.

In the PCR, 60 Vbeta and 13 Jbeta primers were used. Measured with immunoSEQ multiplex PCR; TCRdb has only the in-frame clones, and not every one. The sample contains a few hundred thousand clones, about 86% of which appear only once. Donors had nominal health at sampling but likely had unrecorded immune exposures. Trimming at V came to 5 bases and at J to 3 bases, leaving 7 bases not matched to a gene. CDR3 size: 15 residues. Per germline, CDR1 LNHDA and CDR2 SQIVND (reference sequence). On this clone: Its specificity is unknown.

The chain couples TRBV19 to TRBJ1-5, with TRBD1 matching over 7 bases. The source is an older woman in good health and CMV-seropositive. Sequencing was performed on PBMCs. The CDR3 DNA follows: TGTGCCAGTAGTGCCAGACAGGGCCTCAATCAGCCCCAGCATTTT. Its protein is CASSARQGLNQPQHF.